These 21 T cell receptor beta chains originate from one sample sequenced in a study of PD-1 blockade in mismatch repair-deficient tumors. Sequencing used immunoSEQ multiplex PCR; TCRdb keeps in-frame clones, though not all of them. The profile shows more than 90,000 clones, 65% to 80% of them singletons. This material consisted of peripheral blood, taken roughly 60 weeks after starting pembrolizumab. These receptors originate from an adult with mismatch repair-deficient cancer.

This chain uses TRBV9 with TRBJ1-3, with no clear D. The CDR3 sequence is 14 residues long. Germline V CDR1 and CDR2: SGDLS, YYNGEE. Trimming cost V 4 bases and J 4 bases, with 12 bases left between them. CDR3 loop: CASSLRSQGNTIYF. The CDR3 bases are TGTGCCAGCAGCTTACGGAGTCAGGGAAACACCATATATTTT.

V and J are TRBV27 and TRBJ2-3, with 8 bases aligning to TRBD2. CDR1 and CDR2 from the germline V gene are MNHEY and SMNVEV (reference sequence). This CDR3 comprises 16 residues. V shed 6 bases and J 2 bases; nucleotides not matched to a gene: 10. CDR3 sequence: CASSLSSGRDTDTQYF. As DNA, the CDR3 is TGTGCCAGCAGCCTAAGCAGCGGGAGAGACACAGATACGCAGTATTTT.

The chain combines TRBV5-1 with TRBJ1-2; possible D gene TRBD1, 6 bases. The CDR3 consists of 17 residues. V was clipped by 0 bases and J by 2 bases, with 17 bases between them. Germline V gives CDR1 SGHRS, CDR2 YFSETQ. The CDR3 nucleotides are TGCGCCAGCAGCTTGGCCGGCCTACACAGGGAGAACTATGGCTACACCTTC. Translation gives CASSLAGLHRENYGYTF.

The chain recombines TRBV4-1 with TRBJ1-1, with D perhaps TRBD1 (5 bases). The V end lost 4 bases, the J end lost 2 bases, and 11 bases lay between the germline ends. Looked up from germline, CDR1 is MGHRA and CDR2 is YSYEKL. The CDR3 has 14 residues. The CDR3 nucleotides read TGCGCCAGCAGCCGCCTACAGGTAAACACTGAAGCTTTCTTT. This gives the protein CASSRLQVNTEAFF.

The chain uses TRBV29-1 and TRBJ2-2; maybe TRBD2 (6 bases). The V end lost 5 bases, the J end lost 6 bases, and 10 bases lay between the germline ends. The CDR3 totals 12 residues. Germline V gene data show CDR1 as SQVTM and CDR2 as ANQGSEA. The CDR3 DNA follows: TGCAGCGTTCCGGCGGGGTCCGGGGAGCTGTTTTTT. Protein sequence: CSVPAGSGELFF.

The V gene is TRBV7-8, the J gene TRBJ2-3; 8 positions match TRBD1. CDR1 and CDR2 from the germline V gene are SGHVS and FQNEAQ. With V trimmed by 7 bases and J by 4 bases, 13 bases remained unmatched. The CDR3 is 16 amino acids. Here the CDR3 reads CASNPPRQGAADTQYF. The CDR3 DNA reads as TGTGCCAGCAACCCGCCGAGGCAGGGGGCCGCAGATACGCAGTATTTT.

In this sample, this clone turned up many times. The chain employs TRBV6-1 and TRBJ2-1; D unclear. Per germline, CDR1 MNHNS and CDR2 SASEGT. The CDR3 is 17 amino acids. Trimming took 2 bases from V and 8 from J, leaving 22 bases between them. The DNA for the CDR3 is TGTGCCAGCAGTGAATGGGCTAAGGATTTGGTTAGGGATGAGCAGTTCTTC. Its translation is CASSEWAKDLVRDEQFF.

The chain employs TRBV6-5 and TRBJ2-7; TRBD2 matches 11 bases. Per germline, CDR1 MNHEY and CDR2 SVGAGI. The CDR3 loop spans 14 amino acids. The V and J ends lost 5 bases and 7 bases, in that order; junction bases with no gene match: 7. CDR3 coding DNA: TGTGCCAGCAGTCCTAGCGGGAGGCCCTGGGAGCAGTACTTC. It encodes CASSPSGRPWEQYF.

The rearrangement joins TRBV2 to TRBJ2-2; perhaps TRBD2 as D (6 bases). V lost 1 base, J lost 1 base, and 10 bases lay in between. The CDR3 totals 16 residues. Germline-derived CDR1 and CDR2 are SNHLY and FYNNEI. CDR3 region: CASSEVGLLNTGELFF. The DNA for the CDR3 is TGTGCCAGCAGTGAAGTGGGACTTCTGAACACCGGGGAGCTGTTTTTT.

The chain couples TRBV7-3 to TRBJ2-7; D is unresolved. The CDR3 has 15 amino acids. V lost 5 bases and J lost 2, with 16 bases in between. Germline lookup yields CDR1 SGHTA and CDR2 FQGTGA. CDR3 in amino acids: CASSLRGGGTYEQYF. As DNA, the CDR3 is TGTGCCAGCAGCCTCCGAGGCGGCGGTACCTACGAGCAGTACTTC. Full variable domain (missing parts from reference TRBV7-3 and TRBJ2-7): GAGVSQTPSNKVTEKGKYVELRCDPISGHTALYWYRQSLGQGPEFLIYFQGTGAADDSGLPNDRFFAVRPEGSVSTLKIQRTERGDSAVYLCASSLRGGGTYEQYFGPGTRLTVT.

V gene TRBV6-1 combines with J gene TRBJ1-4; 8 bases match TRBD1. The V and J ends lost 4 bases and 1 base, in that order; junction bases with no gene match: 2. Germline CDR1 and CDR2: MNHNS and SASEGT. The CDR3 consists of 15 residues. The CDR3 is CASSATGETNEKLFF. In DNA form, the CDR3 reads TGTGCCAGCAGTGCGACAGGGGAAACTAATGAAAAACTGTTTTTT.

This chain joins TRBV19 and TRBJ2-3; TRBD2 matches at 12 bases. The CDR3 totals 14 residues. CDR1 and CDR2 (germline): LNHDA, SQIVND (reference sequence). Trimming took 4 bases from V and 6 from J; bases not matched to a gene: 2. The CDR3 is CASSSTSGRDTQYF. In DNA, the CDR3 is TGTGCCAGTAGTAGTACTAGCGGGAGGGATACGCAGTATTTT.

CDR3 in amino acids: CSARGLESGANVLTF. The CDR3 nucleotides are TGCAGCGCCCGGGGCTTAGAGTCCGGGGCCAACGTCCTGACTTTC. This rearrangement joins TRBV29-1 to TRBJ2-6; D is tentatively TRBD1 or TRBD2 (5 bases each). Trimming removed 7 bases from V and 4 bases from J, with 17 bases in between. CDR3 size: 15 residues. Germline CDR1 reads SQVTM; CDR2 reads ANQGSEA.

This clone has just one count. This sequence joins TRBV19 and TRBJ1-1; D might be TRBD1 (6 bases). From germline, CDR1 is LNHDA and CDR2 SQIVND (reference sequence). Trimming left V 5 bases short and J 6 bases short, with 19 bases between. CDR3 length: 15 residues. The CDR3 coding sequence is TGTGCCAGTAGTCCCGATACGGGGGCTATCGCTGAAGCTTTCTTT. It yields the protein CASSPDTGAIAEAFF. Supplemented by reference TRBV19 and TRBJ1-1, the full variable domain reads DGGITQSPKYLFRKEGQNVTLSCEQNLNHDAMYWYRQDPGQGLRLIYYSQIVNDFQKGDIAEGYSVSREKKESFPLTVTSAQKNPTAFYLCASSPDTGAIAEAFFGQGTRLTVV.

V gene TRBV10-3 combines with J gene TRBJ2-7; 11 bases map to TRBD1. The germline V gene has CDR1 ENHRY and CDR2 SYGVKD. The CDR3 runs to 14 residues. Trimming cost V 10 bases and J 4 bases; bases outside gene matches: 9. CDR3 sequence (DNA): TGTGCCACTCGAGAGGACAGGGGGCTGTACGAGCAGTACTTC. As protein: CATREDRGLYEQYF.

The chain employs TRBV30 and TRBJ2-7; D perhaps matches TRBD1 (6 bases). This CDR3 contains 15 residues. The germline CDR1 and CDR2 sequences are GTSNPN and SVGIG (reference sequence). V lost 2 bases and J lost 0, with 14 bases in between. This chain's CDR3 is CAWSLQGMASYEQYF. In DNA, the CDR3 is TGTGCCTGGAGTCTCCAGGGGATGGCCTCCTACGAGCAGTACTTC.

The rearrangement joins TRBV5-6 to TRBJ2-1; D not certain. This CDR3 region has 14 residues. V was trimmed by 4 bases and J by 7 bases, leaving 15 bases between them. CDR1 is SGHDT and CDR2 is YYEEEE in the germline V gene. CDR3 sequence (DNA): TGTGCCAGCAGCGCAGCCAAACCTAAGAATGAGCAGTTCTTC. This codes for CASSAAKPKNEQFF.

The chain carries TRBV19 and TRBJ1-4, with TRBD1 as a possible D gene (6 bases). This CDR3 has 15 residues. The V and J ends lost 6 bases and 6 bases respectively, with 17 bases between them. The germline V gene encodes CDR1 LNHDA and CDR2 SQIVND (reference sequence). The CDR3 sequence: CASREDRGGDEKLFF. The CDR3 bases are TGTGCCAGTAGAGAGGACAGAGGAGGAGATGAAAAACTGTTTTTT.

V usage is TRBV7-9 and J usage is TRBJ2-1, with a possible D match to TRBD1 (6 bases). Deletions cut 2 bases from V and 0 bases from J, with 11 bases between. CDR1 and CDR2 (germline): SEHNR, FQNEAQ (reference sequence). CDR3 size: 16 residues. CDR3 in DNA: TGTGCCAGCAGCTTAAAAACAGGGAGCTCCTACAATGAGCAGTTCTTC. Its translation is CASSLKTGSSYNEQFF.

The chain couples TRBV5-6 to TRBJ2-3; 9 bases agree with TRBD1. V dropped 0 bases and J dropped 6; count of bases not matched to a gene: 8. The length of the CDR3 is 16 residues. Germline-derived CDR1 and CDR2 are SGHDT and YYEEEE. The CDR3, as DNA: TGTGCCAGCAGCTTGGGGACAGGGGCCGTCCAGGATACGCAGTATTTT. This sequence encodes CASSLGTGAVQDTQYF.

This rearrangement joins TRBV4-1 to TRBJ1-1; no reliable D call. The CDR3 consists of 13 residues. CDR1 MGHRA and CDR2 YSYEKL come from the germline V gene. The ends were cut back, 1 base at V and 11 bases at J, with 14 bases in the middle. CDR3 nucleotide sequence: TGCGCCAGCAGCCAAGCCCCTGGCGCTGGGGCTTTCTTT. It codes for CASSQAPGAGAFF.